The T cell receptor (beta chain) under discussion was sequenced for a study of radiation and T cells in renal cell carcinoma. Study-level findings and limits: Baseline intratumoral clonotype presence is unknown without pretreatment biopsies. In nephrectomy-only tumors, top 100 clonotypes averaged roughly 40%, versus around 50% irradiated. Intratumoral heterogeneity was not captured in these approximately 1 g regions.

The germline V and J ends were trimmed by 5 bases and 4 bases, with 11 bases remaining between them. Germline lookup yields CDR1 MNHNY and CDR2 SVGAGI (reference sequence). This CDR3 has 14 amino acids. Note on this clone: The antigen remains undetermined.

As to treatment: 15 Gy SBRT to primary tumor, nephrectomy 4 weeks later. TCRdb keeps only in-frame clones here, not all; method: immunoSEQ multiplex PCR. This repertoire shows around 9,200 clones, roughly three fifths found once; its top ten account for around 21%. This clonotype was sampled from a man between 60 and 70 years old with renal cell carcinoma. The chain employs TRBV6-6 and TRBJ1-4; D is ambiguous. The specimen was tumor tissue, collected from a patient whose treatment included radiotherapy and nephrectomy. In nucleotides, the CDR3 is TGTGCCAGCAGTCTTAATGAGGGTAATGAAAAACTGTTTTTT. Translation gives CASSLNEGNEKLFF.